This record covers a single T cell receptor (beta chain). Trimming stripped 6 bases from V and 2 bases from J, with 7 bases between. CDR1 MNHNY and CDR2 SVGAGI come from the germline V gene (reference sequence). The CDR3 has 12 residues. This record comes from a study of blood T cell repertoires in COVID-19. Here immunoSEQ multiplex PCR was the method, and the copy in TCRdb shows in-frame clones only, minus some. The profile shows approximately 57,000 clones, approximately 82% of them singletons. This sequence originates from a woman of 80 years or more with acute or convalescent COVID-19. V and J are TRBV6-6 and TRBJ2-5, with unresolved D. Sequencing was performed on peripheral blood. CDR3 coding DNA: TGTGCCAGCAGCAGGCAGCAAGAGACCCAGTACTTC. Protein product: CASSRQQETQYF.